This T cell receptor beta chain was recorded in a study of blood T cell repertoires in COVID-19. Whole-study context: Samples came from the United States, Italy and Spain, spanning acute and convalescent COVID-19.

Seattle patient enrollment occurred during active infection, with longitudinal follow-up thereafter. The CDR3 totals 14 residues. Germline V gene sequence: CDR1 SGHNT, CDR2 YENEEA. V gave up 5 bases and J gave up 5 bases; unmatched junction bases: 7. Per the authors' pipeline: Reference gene primer amplification yielded estimated nucleated cell counts. Data came from immunoSEQ multiplex PCR; TCRdb stores just in-frame clones and leaves some out. The V and J calls and the clone size are those of that table, but D and trimming were determined from the DNA. The table has roughly 230,000 clones, approximately 85% seen once.

The sequence was collected from a man aged 45 to 65 with COVID-19, enrolled during active disease. Specimen: peripheral blood. This rearrangement joins TRBV11-3 to TRBJ2-5, with 8 bases aligning to TRBD2. The CDR3 DNA reads TGTGCCAGCAGCCCCGGGGGGGGGATGGAGACCCAGTACTTC. Its translation: CASSPGGGMETQYF.